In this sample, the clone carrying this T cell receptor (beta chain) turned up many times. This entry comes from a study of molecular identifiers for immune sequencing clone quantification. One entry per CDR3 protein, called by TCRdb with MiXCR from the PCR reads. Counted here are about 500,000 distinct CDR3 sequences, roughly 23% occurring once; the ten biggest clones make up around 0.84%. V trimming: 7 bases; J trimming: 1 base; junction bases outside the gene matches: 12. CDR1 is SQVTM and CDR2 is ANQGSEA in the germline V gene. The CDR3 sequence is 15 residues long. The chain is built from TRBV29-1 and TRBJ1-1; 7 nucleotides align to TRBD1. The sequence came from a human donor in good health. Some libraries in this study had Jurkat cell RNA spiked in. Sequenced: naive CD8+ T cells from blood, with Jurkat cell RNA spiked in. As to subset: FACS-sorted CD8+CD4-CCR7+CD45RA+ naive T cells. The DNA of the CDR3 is TGCAGCGGAACCCACAGGGGCCAAACGAACACTGAAGCTTTCTTT. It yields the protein CSGTHRGQTNTEAFF.